Listed here are 22 T cell receptor beta chains from one sample, sequenced in a study of cytomegalovirus exposure and HLA in healthy donors. The PCR made use of 60 Vbeta and 13 Jbeta primers. Sequencing was performed with immunoSEQ multiplex PCR; in TCRdb, only in-frame clones are kept and a portion is missing. The sample includes 50,000 to 70,000 clones. The sequenced sample consisted of PBMCs. These receptors came from a middle-aged man in good health and CMV-seropositive.

This chain connects TRBV4-3 to TRBJ1-6; TRBD1 agrees at 7 bases. CDR3 length equals 15 residues. Germline V gene lookup returns CDR1 LGHNA and CDR2 YSLEER. V shed 3 bases and J 7 bases; nucleotides not matched to a gene: 6. This chain's CDR3 is CASSHETGVNSPLHF. CDR3 nucleotide sequence: TGCGCCAGCAGCCATGAAACAGGGGTGAATTCACCCCTCCACTTT.

The chain couples TRBV7-9 to TRBJ1-6, with 7 positions matching TRBD1. The germline V gene encodes CDR1 SEHNR and CDR2 FQNEAQ (reference sequence). The trim removed 4 bases at V and 7 bases at J, leaving 4 bases unmatched. There are 14 residues in the CDR3. As DNA, the CDR3 is TGTGCCAGCAGCTACAGGGGCGTCAATTCACCCCTCCACTTT. Its translation is CASSYRGVNSPLHF.

V usage is TRBV5-4 and J usage is TRBJ2-4; 13 bases are a match to TRBD2. V lost 3 bases to trimming and J lost 4 bases; unmatched junction nucleotides: 4. The CDR3 runs to 16 residues. Germline CDR1 and CDR2: SGHNT and YYREEE (reference sequence). The CDR3 sequence is CASSYGLAGAKNIQYF. In DNA, the CDR3 is TGTGCCAGCAGCTACGGACTAGCGGGGGCTAAAAACATTCAGTACTTC.

The gene calls are TRBV29-1 and TRBJ1-1; D might be TRBD1 (6 bases). V gave up 4 bases and J gave up 2 bases, with 8 bases separating them. The germline gives CDR1 SQVTM, CDR2 ANQGSEA. The CDR3 loop spans 12 amino acids. This CDR3 reads CSVVQGNTEAFF. As DNA, the CDR3 is TGCAGCGTTGTACAGGGAAACACTGAAGCTTTCTTT. The full variable domain, in which reference TRBV29-1 and TRBJ1-1 provide the parts outside the CDR3, is SAVISQKPSRDICQRGTSLTIQCQVDSQVTMMFWYRQQPGQSLTLIATANQGSEATYESGFVIDKFPISRPNLTFSTLTVSNMSPEDSSIYLCSVVQGNTEAFFGQGTRLTVV.

The chain recombines TRBV6-6 with TRBJ2-1; D remains ambiguous. CDR1 MNHNY and CDR2 SVGAGI come from the germline V gene (reference sequence). The CDR3 sequence is 13 residues long. V was cut by 4 bases and J by 0 bases, with 4 bases left in between. The CDR3 protein is CASSSSSYNEQFF. The CDR3 region has the DNA TGTGCCAGCAGTTCGAGCTCCTACAATGAGCAGTTCTTC.

The gene calls are TRBV18 and TRBJ2-7; 11 bases fit TRBD2. Losses at the gene ends were 2 bases for V and 4 bases for J; bases not matched to a gene: 4. Germline assignment: CDR1 KGHSH and CDR2 LQKENI. This CDR3 contains 15 residues. The CDR3 coding sequence is TGTGCCAGCTCACCAGGGCCTAGCGGGAGGTACGAGCAGTACTTC. Protein: CASSPGPSGRYEQYF.

V and J are TRBV28 and TRBJ1-4; maybe TRBD1 (5 bases). Germline V CDR1 and CDR2: MDHEN, SYDVKM. This CDR3 is 15 amino acids long. Trimming took 3 bases from V and 4 from J, leaving 12 bases between them. CDR3 coding DNA: TGTGCCAGCAGTTTCCCAGGGCCGGGTAATGAAAAACTGTTTTTT. This codes for CASSFPGPGNEKLFF.

The chain combines TRBV19 with TRBJ2-1; 13 nucleotides align to TRBD2. The V gene end was trimmed by 5 bases and the J gene end by 4 bases; junction bases not matched to a gene: 5. Germline-derived CDR1 and CDR2 are LNHDA and SQIVND (reference sequence). This CDR3 has 16 amino acids. The CDR3 DNA reads TGTGCCAGTAGTTCACTAGCGGGGGGGAGGTACAATGAGCAGTTCTTC. Translating gives CASSSLAGGRYNEQFF. Full variable domain (missing parts from reference TRBV19 and TRBJ2-1): DGGITQSPKYLFRKEGQNVTLSCEQNLNHDAMYWYRQDPGQGLRLIYYSQIVNDFQKGDIAEGYSVSREKKESFPLTVTSAQKNPTAFYLCASSSLAGGRYNEQFFGPGTRLTVL.

V usage is TRBV19 and J usage is TRBJ2-4, with 8 positions matching TRBD1. CDR3 length: 14 residues. With 4 bases clipped from V and 4 bases from J, the junction kept 3 bases outside the gene matches. Germline loops: CDR1 LNHDA, CDR2 SQIVND (reference sequence). The DNA of the CDR3 is TGTGCCAGTAGTAAGACAGGGGTAAAAAACATTCAGTACTTC. Its protein is CASSKTGVKNIQYF.

The CDR3 reads CASSPPAVGSYEQYF. The CDR3 nucleotides are TGTGCCAGCAGCCCTCCGGCGGTAGGCTCCTACGAGCAGTACTTC. The chain recombines TRBV7-2 with TRBJ2-7; D unclear. Germline assignment: CDR1 SGHTA and CDR2 FQGNSA. This CDR3 comprises 15 residues. Trimming removed 5 bases from V and 0 bases from J, with 14 bases in between. Supplemented by reference TRBV7-2 and TRBJ2-7, the full variable domain reads GAGVSQSPSNKVTEKGKDVELRCDPISGHTALYWYRQSLGQGLEFLIYFQGNSAPDKSGLPSDRFSAERTGGSVSTLTIQRTQQEDSAVYLCASSPPAVGSYEQYFGPGTRLTVT.

The genes are TRBV6-6 and TRBJ2-3; D is perhaps TRBD1 (5 bases). The CDR3 is made up of 14 amino acids. The germline V and J ends were trimmed by 6 bases and 2 bases, with 12 bases remaining between them. Germline V gene sequence: CDR1 MNHNY, CDR2 SVGAGI (reference sequence). The CDR3 spells CASSQGQLTDTQYF. CDR3 in DNA: TGTGCCAGCAGCCAAGGACAACTCACAGATACGCAGTATTTT.

The chain recombines TRBV9 with TRBJ2-7; 9 positions match TRBD2. This CDR3 is 16 amino acids long. V lost 0 bases to trimming and J lost 3 bases; unmatched junction nucleotides: 7. Germline V CDR1 and CDR2: SGDLS, YYNGEE. The chain's CDR3 is CASSVGGSGGFYEQYF. As DNA, the CDR3 is TGTGCCAGCAGCGTAGGGGGTAGCGGGGGTTTCTACGAGCAGTACTTC.

CDR3 coding DNA: TGTGCCAGCAGTGACTCGACAGGCCGAGATACGCAGTATTTT. It yields the protein CASSDSTGRDTQYF. The chain links TRBV2 to TRBJ2-3; possible D gene TRBD1, 6 bases. This CDR3 has 14 residues. Between the trimmed V and J ends, which lost 3 bases and 5 bases, there was a span of 12 bases. Germline V gene sequence: CDR1 SNHLY, CDR2 FYNNEI.

The CDR3 loop reads CASSQGRNYGYTF. The CDR3 coding sequence is TGCGCCAGCAGCCAGGGGCGTAACTATGGCTACACCTTC. V usage is TRBV4-3 and J usage is TRBJ1-2; the D gene is possibly TRBD1 (5 bases). The CDR3 runs to 13 residues. V dropped 3 bases and J dropped 1 base, with 6 bases sitting between them. The germline CDR1 and CDR2 sequences are LGHNA and YSLEER.

The chain links TRBV7-2 to TRBJ2-1, with 8 bases fitting TRBD1. The J segment lost 7 bases and the V segment lost 3 bases, leaving 5 bases of the junction unmatched. The CDR3 is made up of 14 amino acids. Germline assignment: CDR1 SGHTA and CDR2 FQGNSA. The CDR3 nucleotides are TGTGCCAGCAGCTTGGACAGGGTGGTAAATGAGCAGTTCTTC. The encoded protein is CASSLDRVVNEQFF.

V is TRBV5-1 and J is TRBJ1-2; D is uncertain. V lost 4 bases, J lost 2 bases, and 12 bases lay in between. Looked up from germline, CDR1 is SGHRS and CDR2 is YFSETQ. This CDR3 comprises 14 residues. The DNA for the CDR3 is TGCGCCAGCAGCGCCCCCGAGGGAAACTATGGCTACACCTTC. Translating gives CASSAPEGNYGYTF.

The CDR3 bases are TGTGCCAGCAGTTACTCGACTAGACAGGGCGGAAACACCATATATTTT. Amino acid sequence: CASSYSTRQGGNTIYF. This chain connects TRBV6-5 to TRBJ1-3, with 7 bases matching TRBD1. CDR1 and CDR2 (germline): MNHEY, SVGAGI. V shed 0 bases, J shed 4 bases, and the junction held 6 bases outside the gene matches. There are 16 residues in the CDR3.

The chain couples TRBV6-5 to TRBJ1-3; D may be TRBD1 (5 bases). The CDR3 spans 14 residues. Between the trimmed V and J ends, which lost 5 bases and 0 bases, there was a span of 8 bases. CDR1 is MNHEY, CDR2 SVGAGI, per germline. The chain's CDR3 is CASSDRFSGNTIYF. The CDR3 bases are TGTGCCAGCAGTGACAGATTCTCTGGAAACACCATATATTTT.

The chain has TRBV10-3 and TRBJ1-2; D is uncertain. V was cut by 6 bases and J by 8 bases, with 22 bases left in between. Looked up from germline, CDR1 is ENHRY and CDR2 is SYGVKD. This CDR3 comprises 15 residues. CDR3 coding DNA: TGTGCCATCAGGGACGGAGGAGGGTCGGTGAAAGGCTACACCTTC. Translating it yields CAIRDGGGSVKGYTF.

The chain uses TRBV13 and TRBJ2-1; 10 bases line up with TRBD2. This CDR3 spans 15 amino acids. Germline V gives CDR1 PRHDT, CDR2 FYEKMQ (reference sequence). The V and J ends lost 3 bases and 4 bases, in that order; junction bases with no gene match: 3. The CDR3 sequence: CASSLGTSEYNEQFF. CDR3 sequence (DNA): TGTGCCAGCAGCTTGGGGACTAGCGAGTACAATGAGCAGTTCTTC.

The rearrangement links TRBV10-3 to TRBJ2-7, with 10 bases lining up with TRBD2. CDR3 size: 16 residues. V trimming: 3 bases; J trimming: 2 bases; junction bases outside the gene matches: 7. CDR1 is ENHRY, CDR2 SYGVKD, per germline. This CDR3 reads CAISDASGGPAYEQYF. CDR3 nucleotide sequence: TGTGCCATCAGTGATGCTAGCGGGGGTCCCGCCTACGAGCAGTACTTC.

This rearrangement joins TRBV6-6 to TRBJ2-3; 8 nucleotides match TRBD2. This CDR3 region has 16 residues. CDR1 and CDR2 (germline): MNHNY, SVGAGI (reference sequence). J gave up 1 base and V 0 bases, and 3 bases lay outside the gene matches. This CDR3 reads CASSYSSGGGTDTQYF. Here the CDR3 DNA reads TGTGCCAGCAGTTACTCTTCGGGGGGGGGCACAGATACGCAGTATTTT.